One sample yielded the 20 T cell receptor beta chains listed below, sequenced in a study of shared clonotypes between healthy human individuals. Assay used: immunoSEQ multiplex PCR; TCRdb lists only in-frame clones, some missing. The sample includes under 2.5 million clones, under 95% of them seen just once. Sequencing was carried out using naive CD4+ T cells from PBMCs. Subset described: CD45RA+ positively selected. The origin of the receptors is a man in his late teens or twenties in good health. Some clones in this sample may be carry-over from other donors' samples.

In its sample, this clone was seen once. The CDR3 spells CASTNHPTGPYEQYF. The CDR3 DNA is TGTGCCAGCACCAACCACCCCACAGGGCCCTACGAGCAGTACTTC. The chain is built from TRBV6-6 and TRBJ2-7; possible D gene TRBD1, 6 bases. Germline V gene sequence: CDR1 MNHNY, CDR2 SVGAGI (reference sequence). The CDR3 has 15 residues. Trimming removed 7 bases from V and 2 bases from J, with 18 bases in between.

In nucleotides, the CDR3 is TGTGCCAGCCACCAGGCTAGCGGGATATACGAGCAGTACTTC. It specifies CASHQASGIYEQYF. The chain employs TRBV6-1 and TRBJ2-7; 9 bases map to TRBD2. The J segment lost 4 bases and the V segment lost 8 bases, leaving 9 bases of the junction unmatched. Germline lookup yields CDR1 MNHNS and CDR2 SASEGT. The CDR3 has 14 residues.

CDR3 in amino acids: CASSQDGLAGTTGELFF. Written as DNA, the CDR3 is TGTGCCAGCAGCCAAGATGGCCTAGCGGGAACCACCGGGGAGCTGTTTTTT. The chain joins TRBV14 to TRBJ2-2; 9 bases fit TRBD2. With 0 bases clipped from V and 4 bases from J, the junction kept 6 bases outside the gene matches. The CDR3 extends over 17 amino acids. Germline V lookup: CDR1 SGHDN, CDR2 FVKESK.

The chain couples TRBV6-5 to TRBJ2-5; TRBD1 aligns across 11 bases. CDR1 and CDR2 (germline): MNHEY, SVGAGI. This CDR3 spans 15 amino acids. V was clipped by 6 bases and J by 5 bases; unmatched bases: 8. DNA of the CDR3: TGTGCCAGCAGCCGACGGGGGACAGGGGGTGAGACCCAGTACTTC. This translates into CASSRRGTGGETQYF.

J is TRBJ1-4 and V is TRBV28; D unclear. V lost 8 bases and J lost 0, with 7 bases in between. Germline V gives CDR1 MDHEN, CDR2 SYDVKM. The CDR3 sequence is 13 residues long. The CDR3 DNA reads TGTGCCAGCGACGGTGCAACTAATGAAAAACTGTTTTTT. This gives the protein CASDGATNEKLFF.

The chain is built from TRBV5-1 and TRBJ2-5; possible D gene TRBD1, 6 bases. CDR3 length equals 16 residues. Trimming cost V 2 bases and J 1 base, with 15 bases left between them. Germline lookup yields CDR1 SGHRS and CDR2 YFSETQ. The CDR3 protein is CASSLGSRTVQETQYF. CDR3 nucleotides: TGCGCCAGCAGCTTAGGGTCGAGGACAGTCCAAGAGACCCAGTACTTC.

The chain carries TRBV19 and TRBJ2-7; a weak D match, TRBD2 (5 bases). CDR1 is LNHDA, CDR2 SQIVND, per germline (reference sequence). The germline V and J ends were trimmed by 5 bases and 3 bases, with 11 bases remaining between them. CDR3 length: 13 amino acids. The CDR3 DNA sequence: TGTGCCAGTAGTGGGGAGACTCGCTACGAGCAGTACTTC. Amino acids: CASSGETRYEQYF.

Comments on this clone: In the same sample, other DNA sequences code for this CDR3. The chain uses TRBV28 and TRBJ1-4; D gene ambiguous. Germline loops: CDR1 MDHEN, CDR2 SYDVKM. V was clipped by 3 bases and J by 0 bases, with 5 bases between them. The CDR3 length is 14 residues. The CDR3 DNA sequence: TGTGCCAGCAGTTTTGGATCAACTAATGAAAAACTGTTTTTT. This codes for CASSFGSTNEKLFF.

DNA of the CDR3: TGTGCCAGCAGTCGTCTCACGGGCTCCTACGAGCAGTACTTC. Its protein is CASSRLTGSYEQYF. The J gene is TRBJ2-7, the V gene TRBV5-5; D uncertain. The germline V gene has CDR1 SGHKS and CDR2 YYEKEE (reference sequence). The CDR3 contains 14 residues. The V gene lost 5 bases and the J gene lost 0 bases, with 12 bases spanning the gap.

The J gene is TRBJ1-4, the V gene TRBV5-1; 7 positions agree with TRBD1. This CDR3 has 13 residues. CDR1 and CDR2 (germline): SGHRS, YFSETQ. Unmatched junction bases numbered 5, after V lost 4 bases and J lost 8 bases. CDR3 in amino acids: CASSAQGGEKLFF. The CDR3 nucleotides are TGCGCCAGCAGCGCTCAGGGGGGCGAAAAACTGTTTTTT.

The CDR3: CASSLTSGVFEQYF. The DNA of the CDR3 is TGTGCCAGCAGCTTGACTAGCGGGGTCTTCGAGCAGTACTTC. V is TRBV11-2 and J is TRBJ2-7; 11 bases are a match to TRBD2. Unmatched junction bases numbered 4, after V lost 3 bases and J lost 6 bases. The CDR3 is 14 amino acids. Germline V CDR1 and CDR2: SGHAT, FQNNGV.

The chain carries TRBV30 and TRBJ1-5; 7 positions agree with TRBD1. Germline CDR1 reads GTSNPN; CDR2 reads SVGIG (reference sequence). The CDR3 spans 13 residues. With 1 base clipped from V and 7 bases from J, the junction kept 4 bases outside the gene matches. The CDR3 loop reads CAWSATGVQPQHF. The CDR3 DNA sequence: TGTGCCTGGAGTGCCACAGGGGTCCAGCCCCAGCATTTT.

The chain employs TRBV9 and TRBJ2-2, with a tentative D call TRBD2 (5 bases). V was pared by 3 bases and J by 7 bases, with 10 bases between. From germline, CDR1 is SGDLS and CDR2 YYNGEE. The CDR3 consists of 13 residues. CDR3 amino acids: CASSADGIGELFF. CDR3 sequence (DNA): TGTGCCAGCAGCGCGGACGGGATCGGGGAGCTGTTTTTT.

V gene TRBV19 combines with J gene TRBJ2-3; 11 bases are shared with TRBD2. The CDR3 has 18 residues. The germline CDR1 and CDR2 sequences are LNHDA and SQIVND (reference sequence). The ends lost 5 bases at V and 1 base at J; junction bases unmatched: 11. CDR3 region: CASSRLAPGLAGTDTQYF. For the CDR3, the DNA is TGTGCCAGTAGTCGGCTCGCCCCGGGACTAGCGGGCACAGATACGCAGTATTTT.

As to this clone: Additional DNA sequences in this sample encode the identical CDR3. This CDR3 is CASSLGGSEQFF. The CDR3 DNA is TGTGCCAGCAGCTTAGGTGGGAGTGAGCAGTTCTTC. This chain uses TRBV11-3 with TRBJ2-1, with D tentatively TRBD2 (5 bases). Trimming stripped 1 base from V and 9 bases from J, with 7 bases between. CDR3 length: 12 residues. Germline V gene data show CDR1 as SGHNT and CDR2 as YENEEA.

The chain combines TRBV27 with TRBJ2-2; unclear D gene. Germline V CDR1 and CDR2: MNHEY, SMNVEV (reference sequence). Trimming pared 3 bases from V and 5 bases from J, leaving 10 bases between. This CDR3 contains 14 residues. The CDR3 nucleotides read TGTGCCAGCAGTTTTCTCCTAAAAACCGGGGAGCTGTTTTTT. The encoded protein is CASSFLLKTGELFF.

On this clone: This CDR3 is also generated by other DNA sequences in the sample. CDR3 coding DNA: TGCGCCAGCAGCTCACTAGCGTTAAGCTCCTACAATGAGCAGTTCTTC. It codes for CASSSLALSSYNEQFF. V and J are TRBV5-1 and TRBJ2-1; 7 bases are shared with TRBD2. V trimming: 3 bases; J trimming: 0 bases; junction bases outside the gene matches: 6. Germline V gene sequence: CDR1 SGHRS, CDR2 YFSETQ. CDR3 length: 16 amino acids.

V and J are TRBV13 and TRBJ2-7, with D possibly being TRBD2 (5 bases). Germline CDR1 PRHDT, CDR2 FYEKMQ (reference sequence). This CDR3 is built from 15 residues. Trimming pared 4 bases from V and 3 bases from J, leaving 16 bases between. CDR3: CASSSQGSKGYEQYF. The CDR3 bases are TGTGCCAGCAGCTCCCAAGGGAGCAAGGGCTACGAGCAGTACTTC. Combining the CDR3 with reference TRBV13 and TRBJ2-7 gives the whole variable domain AAGVIQSPRHLIKEKRETATLKCYPIPRHDTVYWYQQGPGQDPQFLISFYEKMQSDKGSIPDRFSAQQFSDYHSELNMSSLELGDSALYFCASSSQGSKGYEQYFGPGTRLTVT.

This rearrangement joins TRBV5-1 to TRBJ2-1; 8 bases map to TRBD2. V lost 0 bases and J lost 9; bases outside the gene matches: 11. The CDR3 is 16 amino acids. Germline CDR1 SGHRS, CDR2 YFSETQ. This chain's CDR3 is CASSLGPGGTSGEQFF. CDR3 coding DNA: TGCGCCAGCAGCTTGGGACCGGGAGGGACCAGCGGTGAGCAGTTCTTC.

The chain has TRBV18 and TRBJ1-4; TRBD1 is a possible D gene (5 bases). Trimming shortened V by 5 bases and J by 3 bases, and 13 bases separated the two germline ends. CDR1 is KGHSH and CDR2 is LQKENI in the germline V gene. The length of the CDR3 is 15 residues. The CDR3, as DNA: TGTGCCAGCTCAACCTGGGGGAGCCCTAATGAAAAACTGTTTTTT. It encodes CASSTWGSPNEKLFF.